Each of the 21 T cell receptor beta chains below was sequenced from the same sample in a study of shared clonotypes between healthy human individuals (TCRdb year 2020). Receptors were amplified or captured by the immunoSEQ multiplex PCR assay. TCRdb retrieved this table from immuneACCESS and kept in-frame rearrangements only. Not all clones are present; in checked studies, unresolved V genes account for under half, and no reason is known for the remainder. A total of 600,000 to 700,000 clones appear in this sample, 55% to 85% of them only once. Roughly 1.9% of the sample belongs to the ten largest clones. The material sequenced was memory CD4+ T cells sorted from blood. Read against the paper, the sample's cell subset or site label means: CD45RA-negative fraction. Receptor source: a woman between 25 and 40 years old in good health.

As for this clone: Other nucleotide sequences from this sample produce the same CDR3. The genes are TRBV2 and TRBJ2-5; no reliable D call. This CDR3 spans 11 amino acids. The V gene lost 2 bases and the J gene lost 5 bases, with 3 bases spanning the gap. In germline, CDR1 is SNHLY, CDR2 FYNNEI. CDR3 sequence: CASSESETQYF. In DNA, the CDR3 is TGTGCCAGCAGTGAAAGTGAGACCCAGTACTTC.

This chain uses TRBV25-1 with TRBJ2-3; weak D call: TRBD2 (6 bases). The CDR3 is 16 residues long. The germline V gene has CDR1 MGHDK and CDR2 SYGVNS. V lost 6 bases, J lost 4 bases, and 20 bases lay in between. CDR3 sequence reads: CASSHWRGKAPDTQYF. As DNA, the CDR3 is TGTGCCAGCAGCCACTGGCGCGGGAAGGCCCCAGATACGCAGTATTTT.

CDR3 in DNA: TGTGCCAGCAGCTTAGATACCAGCCAGCCCCAGCATTTT. It yields the protein CASSLDTSQPQHF. The chain is built from TRBV7-2 and TRBJ1-5; no definite D call. This CDR3 is 13 amino acids long. CDR1 and CDR2 from the germline V gene are SGHTA and FQGNSA. V shed 1 base and J shed 7 bases, with 8 bases lying between them.

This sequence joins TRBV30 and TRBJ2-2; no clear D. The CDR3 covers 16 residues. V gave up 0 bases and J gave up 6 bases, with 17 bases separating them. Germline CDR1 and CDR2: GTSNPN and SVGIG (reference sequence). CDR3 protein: CAWSVLDGGEAGELFF. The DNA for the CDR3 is TGTGCCTGGAGTGTACTCGATGGTGGTGAGGCCGGGGAGCTGTTTTTT.

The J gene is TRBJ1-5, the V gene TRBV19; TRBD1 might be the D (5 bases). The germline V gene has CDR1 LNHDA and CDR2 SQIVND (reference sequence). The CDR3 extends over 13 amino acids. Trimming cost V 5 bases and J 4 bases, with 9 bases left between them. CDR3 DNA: TGTGCCAGTAGTGCGAGGGGAAATCAGCCCCAGCATTTT. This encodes CASSARGNQPQHF.

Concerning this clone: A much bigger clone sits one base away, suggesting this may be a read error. The DNA for the CDR3 is TGTGCCAGCAGCCCCCTCTACGAGCAGTACTTC. Translation: CASSPLYEQYF. This chain joins TRBV7-9 and TRBJ2-7; D is unclear. The V gene's germline CDR1 is SEHNR and CDR2 FQNEAQ (reference sequence). This CDR3 contains 11 residues. Trimming took off 5 bases at V and 3 bases at J, with 5 bases between the two ends.

The CDR3 is CASSYRLAGYEQYF. The CDR3 DNA is TGTGCCAGCAGTTACAGACTAGCGGGGTACGAGCAGTACTTC. V is TRBV27 and J is TRBJ2-7; 11 positions agree with TRBD2. Germline CDR1 MNHEY, CDR2 SMNVEV (reference sequence). This CDR3 spans 14 amino acids. Trimming removed 4 bases from V and 4 bases from J; junction bases left unmatched: 3.

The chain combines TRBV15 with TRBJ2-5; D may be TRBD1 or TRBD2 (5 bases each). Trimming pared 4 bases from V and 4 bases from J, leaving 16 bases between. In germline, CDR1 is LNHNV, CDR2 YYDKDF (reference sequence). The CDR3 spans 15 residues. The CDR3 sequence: CATSTGTARLETQYF. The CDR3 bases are TGTGCCACCAGCACCGGGACGGCGAGGTTAGAGACCCAGTACTTC.

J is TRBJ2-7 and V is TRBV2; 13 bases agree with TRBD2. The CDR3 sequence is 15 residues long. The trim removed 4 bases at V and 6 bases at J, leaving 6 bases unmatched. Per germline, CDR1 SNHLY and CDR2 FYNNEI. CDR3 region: CASSARTSGSFEQYF. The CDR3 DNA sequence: TGTGCCAGCAGTGCTCGGACTAGCGGGAGTTTCGAGCAGTACTTC.

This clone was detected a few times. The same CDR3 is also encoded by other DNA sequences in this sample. The DNA for the CDR3 is TGTGCCAGCAGTTTAAGAGAGACCCAGTACTTC. Its translation is CASSLRETQYF. This chain uses TRBV28 with TRBJ2-5; D is uncertain. The V gene's germline CDR1 is MDHEN and CDR2 SYDVKM. V was trimmed by 2 bases and J by 4 bases, leaving 2 bases between them. This CDR3 is 11 amino acids long. The whole variable domain, filled in from reference TRBV28 and TRBJ2-5, reads DVKVTQSSRYLVKRTGEKVFLECVQDMDHENMFWYRQDPGLGLRLIYFSYDVKMKEKGDIPEGYSVSREKKERFSLILESASTNQTSMYLCASSLRETQYFGPGTRLLVL.

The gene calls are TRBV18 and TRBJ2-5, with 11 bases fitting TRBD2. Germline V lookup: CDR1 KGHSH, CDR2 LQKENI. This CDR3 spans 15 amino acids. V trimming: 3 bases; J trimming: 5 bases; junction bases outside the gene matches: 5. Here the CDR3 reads CASSPTSGMAETQYF. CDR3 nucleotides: TGTGCCAGCTCACCGACTAGCGGGATGGCGGAGACCCAGTACTTC.

CDR3 bases: TGTGCCAGCAGTGAAACCCCAAGGATCCAAGAGACCCAGTACTTC. This gives the protein CASSETPRIQETQYF. V usage is TRBV6-1 and J usage is TRBJ2-5; D is unresolved. CDR1 and CDR2 (germline): MNHNS, SASEGT. With 2 bases removed from V and 1 base from J, the gap between germline ends came to 11 bases. The CDR3 runs to 15 residues.

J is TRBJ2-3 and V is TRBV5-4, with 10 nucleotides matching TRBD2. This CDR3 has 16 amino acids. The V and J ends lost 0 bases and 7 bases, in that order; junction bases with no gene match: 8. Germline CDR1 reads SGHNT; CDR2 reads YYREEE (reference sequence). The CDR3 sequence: CASSLVRSLAGNTQYF. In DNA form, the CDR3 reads TGTGCCAGCAGCTTGGTACGATCACTAGCGGGAAATACGCAGTATTTT.

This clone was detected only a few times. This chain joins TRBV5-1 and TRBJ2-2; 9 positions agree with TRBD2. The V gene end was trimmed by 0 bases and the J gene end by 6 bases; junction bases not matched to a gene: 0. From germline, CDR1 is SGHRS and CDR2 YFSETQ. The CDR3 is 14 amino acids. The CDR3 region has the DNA TGCGCCAGCAGCTTGGTAGCGGGAGCCGGGGAGCTGTTTTTT. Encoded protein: CASSLVAGAGELFF. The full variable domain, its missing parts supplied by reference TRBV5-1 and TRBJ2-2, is KAGVTQTPRYLIKTRGQQVTLSCSPISGHRSVSWYQQTPGQGLQFLFEYFSETQRNKGNFPGRFSGRQFSNSRSEMNVSTLELGDSALYLCASSLVAGAGELFFGEGSRLTVL.

CDR3 sequence reads: CASSPFHSTYEQYF. CDR3 DNA: TGTGCCAGCAGCCCTTTCCATAGCACGTACGAGCAGTACTTC. The rearrangement uses TRBV7-2 and TRBJ2-7; D gene uncertain. Between the trimmed V and J ends, which lost 5 bases and 4 bases, there was a span of 15 bases. The V gene's germline CDR1 is SGHTA and CDR2 FQGNSA. The CDR3 contains 14 residues.

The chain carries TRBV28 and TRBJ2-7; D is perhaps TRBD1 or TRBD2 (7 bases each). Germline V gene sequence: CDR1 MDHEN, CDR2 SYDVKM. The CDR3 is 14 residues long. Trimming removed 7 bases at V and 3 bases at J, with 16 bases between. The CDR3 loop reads CASIPSGGVYEQYF. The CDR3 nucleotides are TGTGCCAGCATCCCCTCAGGGGGGGTCTACGAGCAGTACTTC. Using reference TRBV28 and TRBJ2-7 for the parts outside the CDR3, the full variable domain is DVKVTQSSRYLVKRTGEKVFLECVQDMDHENMFWYRQDPGLGLRLIYFSYDVKMKEKGDIPEGYSVSREKKERFSLILESASTNQTSMYLCASIPSGGVYEQYFGPGTRLTVT.

CDR3 in DNA: TGTGCCAGCAGTTTAATGGGGGGCGCGGAAAAACTGTTTTTT. Translation: CASSLMGGAEKLFF. This chain joins TRBV27 and TRBJ1-4, with TRBD1 as a possible D gene (6 bases). Germline V gene lookup returns CDR1 MNHEY and CDR2 SMNVEV (reference sequence). The CDR3 spans 14 residues. Trimming stripped 2 bases from V and 8 bases from J, with 12 bases between.

The DNA for the CDR3 is TGCGCCAGCAGCCCCGGTACGGGTGAGGGGAACACTGAAGCTTTCTTT. This translates into CASSPGTGEGNTEAFF. V usage is TRBV5-1 and J usage is TRBJ1-1, with unresolved D. Trimming stripped 4 bases from V and 1 base from J, with 17 bases between. The germline V gene encodes CDR1 SGHRS and CDR2 YFSETQ. This CDR3 has 16 amino acids. The full variable domain, its missing parts supplied by reference TRBV5-1 and TRBJ1-1, is KAGVTQTPRYLIKTRGQQVTLSCSPISGHRSVSWYQQTPGQGLQFLFEYFSETQRNKGNFPGRFSGRQFSNSRSEMNVSTLELGDSALYLCASSPGTGEGNTEAFFGQGTRLTVV.

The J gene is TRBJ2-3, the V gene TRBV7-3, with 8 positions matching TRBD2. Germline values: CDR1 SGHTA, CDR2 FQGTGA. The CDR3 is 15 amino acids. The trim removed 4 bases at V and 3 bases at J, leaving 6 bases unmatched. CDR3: CASSYTGTSTDTQYF. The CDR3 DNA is TGTGCCAGCAGCTACACCGGGACTAGTACAGATACGCAGTATTTT.

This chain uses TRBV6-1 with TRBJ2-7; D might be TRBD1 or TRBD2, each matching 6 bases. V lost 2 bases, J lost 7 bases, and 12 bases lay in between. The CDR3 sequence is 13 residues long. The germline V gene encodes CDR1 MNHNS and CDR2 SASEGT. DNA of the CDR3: TGTGCCAGCAGTGAAACGGGGGCAAGGGAGCAGTACTTC. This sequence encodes CASSETGAREQYF.

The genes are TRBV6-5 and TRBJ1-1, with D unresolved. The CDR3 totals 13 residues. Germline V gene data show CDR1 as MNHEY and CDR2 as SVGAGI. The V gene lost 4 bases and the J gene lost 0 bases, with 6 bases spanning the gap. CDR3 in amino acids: CASSFRMNTEAFF. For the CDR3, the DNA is TGTGCCAGCAGTTTCAGGATGAACACTGAAGCTTTCTTT.